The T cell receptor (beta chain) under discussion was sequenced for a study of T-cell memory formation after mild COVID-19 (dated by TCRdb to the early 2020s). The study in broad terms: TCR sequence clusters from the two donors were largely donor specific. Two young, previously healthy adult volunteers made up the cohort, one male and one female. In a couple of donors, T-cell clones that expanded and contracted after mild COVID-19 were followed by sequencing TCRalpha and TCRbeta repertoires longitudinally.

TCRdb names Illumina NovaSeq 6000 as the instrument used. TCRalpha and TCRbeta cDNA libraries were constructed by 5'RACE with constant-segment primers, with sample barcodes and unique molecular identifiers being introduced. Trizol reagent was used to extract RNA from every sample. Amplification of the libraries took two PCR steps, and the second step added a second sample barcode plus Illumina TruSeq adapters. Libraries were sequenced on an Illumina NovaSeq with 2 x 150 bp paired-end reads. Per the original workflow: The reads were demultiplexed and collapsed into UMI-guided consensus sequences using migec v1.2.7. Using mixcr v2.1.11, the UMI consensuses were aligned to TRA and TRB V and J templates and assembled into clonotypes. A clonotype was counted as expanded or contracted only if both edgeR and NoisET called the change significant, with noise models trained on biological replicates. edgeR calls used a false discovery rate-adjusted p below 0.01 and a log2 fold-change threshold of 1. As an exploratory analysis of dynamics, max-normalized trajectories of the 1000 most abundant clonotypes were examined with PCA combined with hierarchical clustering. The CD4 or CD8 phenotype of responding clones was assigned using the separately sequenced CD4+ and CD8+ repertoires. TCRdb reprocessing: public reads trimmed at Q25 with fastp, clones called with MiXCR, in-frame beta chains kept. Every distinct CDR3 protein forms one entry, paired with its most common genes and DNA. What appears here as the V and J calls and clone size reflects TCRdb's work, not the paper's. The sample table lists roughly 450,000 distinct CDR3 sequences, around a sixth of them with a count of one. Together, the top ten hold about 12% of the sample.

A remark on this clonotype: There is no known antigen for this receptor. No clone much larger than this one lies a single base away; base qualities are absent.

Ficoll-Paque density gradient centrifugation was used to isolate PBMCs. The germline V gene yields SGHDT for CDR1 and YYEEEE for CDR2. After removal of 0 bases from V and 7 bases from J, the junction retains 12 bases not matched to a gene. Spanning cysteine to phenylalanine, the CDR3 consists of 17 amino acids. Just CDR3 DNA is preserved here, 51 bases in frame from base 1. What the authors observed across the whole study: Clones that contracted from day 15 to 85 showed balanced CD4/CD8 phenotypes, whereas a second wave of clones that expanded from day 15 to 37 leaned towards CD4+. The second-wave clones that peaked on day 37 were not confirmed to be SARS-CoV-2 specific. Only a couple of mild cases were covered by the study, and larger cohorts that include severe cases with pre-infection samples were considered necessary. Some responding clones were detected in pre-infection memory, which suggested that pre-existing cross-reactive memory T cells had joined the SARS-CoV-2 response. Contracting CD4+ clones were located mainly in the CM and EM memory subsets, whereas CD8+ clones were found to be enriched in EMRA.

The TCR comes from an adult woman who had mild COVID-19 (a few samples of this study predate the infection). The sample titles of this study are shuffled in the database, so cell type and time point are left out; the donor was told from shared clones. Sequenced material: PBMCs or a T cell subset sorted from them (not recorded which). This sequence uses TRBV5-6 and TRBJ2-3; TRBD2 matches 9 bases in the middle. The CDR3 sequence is CASSLGGVAGERNTQYF. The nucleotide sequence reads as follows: TGTGCCAGCAGCTTGGGGGGGGTAGCGGGAGAACGGAATACGCAGTATTTT.